This TCR beta chain was identified during a study of blood T cell repertoires in COVID-19. Clones were read by immunoSEQ multiplex PCR, and TCRdb kept only the in-frame ones, dropping some. In the table there are 300,000 or so clones, just over 85% of which are singletons. The CDR3 is 16 residues long. The V gene's germline CDR1 is LNHDA and CDR2 SQIVND (reference sequence). V shed 1 base and J 3 bases; nucleotides not matched to a gene: 7. The sample comprised PBMCs or T cells enriched from blood (not recorded which). The sequence was obtained from a woman aged 40 to 49 with acute COVID-19. The V and J genes are TRBV19 and TRBJ2-7; 9 bases are a match to TRBD2. The CDR3 DNA follows: TGTGCCAGTAGTATAGTCCGAGCGGGAGGCCTCTACGAGCAGTACTTC. It is translated as CASSIVRAGGLYEQYF.